A selection of T cell receptor beta chains follows, all from one sample in a study of cytomegalovirus exposure and HLA in healthy donors. Sequencing used immunoSEQ multiplex PCR; TCRdb keeps in-frame clones, though not all of them. The table includes around 70,000 clones, 94% detected once. Sequenced: PBMCs. The origin of the receptors is a young woman in good health and CMV-seronegative. CDR3s include the opening cysteine and the closing phenylalanine or tryptophan. The D gene is left open where the match is weak. Size tells how often a clone was seen (once, few, many) or the class of an expanded clone, and some rows leave it out.

>-|TRBJ2-1|TRBV25-1|-
TGTGCCAGCAGGGAGACAGGGAGGACTGTGGATGAGCAGTTCTTC
CASRETGRTVDEQFF
>-|TRBJ1-4|TRBV6-5|-
TGTGCCAGCAGTCCCTCGGGGGCAACTAATGAAAAACTGTTTTTT
CASSPSGATNEKLFF
>-|TRBJ1-2|TRBV15|TRBD1
TGTGCCACCAGCAGAGGACAGGGGGCGCAGGTATCAGGTGGCTACACCTTC
CATSRGQGAQVSGGYTF
>-|TRBJ2-7|TRBV4-1|TRBD1
TGCGCCAGCAGCGGTCCTATCGGTTCAGGAGAACCGGGACAGGGGAACGAGCAGTACTTC
CASSGPIGSGEPGQGNEQYF
>-|TRBJ1-6|TRBV27|TRBD1
TGTGCCAGCAGCTCACAGGGGACGAGGTATAATTCACCCCTCCACTTT
CASSSQGTRYNSPLHF
>-|TRBJ1-2|TRBV6-5|-
TGTGCCAGCAGTTACTCGAATACAGGGTTTAACTATGGCTACACCTTC
CASSYSNTGFNYGYTF
>-|TRBJ2-5|TRBV7-2|TRBD1
TGTGCCAGCAAGGTGGACAGGAACCAAGAGACCCAGTACTTC
CASKVDRNQETQYF
>-|TRBJ2-5|TRBV7-6|TRBD2
TGTGCCAGCAGCTTAGCGCAGGGGCTAGCGGGGAGAGAGACCCAGTACTTC
CASSLAQGLAGRETQYF
>-|TRBJ2-1|TRBV27|TRBD2
TGTGCCAGCAGCCCAGGACTAGGCGGCTATGAGCAGTTCTTC
CASSPGLGGYEQFF
>-|TRBJ1-2|TRBV2|TRBD1
TGTGCCAGCAGTGAAATGGGACAGGGGTACACCTTC
CASSEMGQGYTF
>-|TRBJ1-6|TRBV19|TRBD1
TGTACCAGTACATGGGGCTACAGGGGGAGGAATTCACCCCTCCACTTT
CTSTWGYRGRNSPLHF
>-|TRBJ1-4|TRBV18|-
TGTGCCAGCTCACCGGTAGGAGACCCCAATGAAAAACTGTTTTTT
CASSPVGDPNEKLFF
>-|TRBJ1-4|TRBV5-1|-
TGCGCCAGCATATGCGCCTCGCCCCCCTTCACTACAACTAATGAAAAACTGTTTTTT
CASICASPPFTTTNEKLFF
>-|TRBJ2-5|TRBV5-4|TRBD1
TGTGCCAGCAGCCGTTCCCCAACGACAGGGGGCCGAGAGACCCAGTACTTC
CASSRSPTTGGRETQYF
>-|TRBJ1-4|TRBV6-4|-
TGTGCCAGCAGTGGAACAGGCAGGCGAGGCGAAAAACTGTTTTTT
CASSGTGRRGEKLFF
>once|TRBJ1-6|TRBV5-1|-
TGCGCCAGCACGTATGAGGCAGGGATAGGGTCACCCCTCCACTTT
CASTYEAGIGSPLHF
>-|TRBJ1-5|TRBV11-2|-
TGTGCCAGCAGCCTCGGAGGCAATAGCAATCAGCCCCAGCATTTT
CASSLGGNSNQPQHF
>-|TRBJ2-7|TRBV5-1|TRBD1
TGCGCCAGCAGCTTGGGACAGGGGCTCTACGAGCAGTACTTC
CASSLGQGLYEQYF
>-|TRBJ1-4|TRBV7-9|TRBD1
TGTGCCAGCAGCTTAGCCCACAATACAGGGGTGGGTGAAAAACTGTTTTTT
CASSLAHNTGVGEKLFF
>-|TRBJ1-1|TRBV27|-
TGTGCCAGCAGTTTATCTTGGACACCCTCGAACACTGAAGCTTTCTTT
CASSLSWTPSNTEAFF
>-|TRBJ1-6|TRBV7-9|TRBD1
TGTGCCAGCAGCTTAGGAGACAGGGTTAATTCACCCCTCCACTTT
CASSLGDRVNSPLHF
>-|TRBJ2-7|TRBV5-1|TRBD2
TGCGCCAGCAGCTTGATACTAGCGGGGGGGCTGGTTTCCTACGAGCAGTACTTC
CASSLILAGGLVSYEQYF
>-|TRBJ1-2|TRBV28|TRBD1
TGTGCCAGCAGTTCCCTCTTCAATGACAGGGGCGCCTACACCTTC
CASSSLFNDRGAYTF
>once|TRBJ2-7|TRBV6-5|-
TGTGCCAGCAGTTACTCGACAGGAAGCTCCTACGAGCAGTACTTC
CASSYSTGSSYEQYF